Following are 23 T cell receptor beta chains from one sample sequenced in a study of blood T cell repertoires in COVID-19. TCRdb's copy holds only in-frame clones and misses some; the assay was immunoSEQ multiplex PCR. The sample consists of roughly 250,000 clones, about 91% of them appearing once. The sample comprised PBMCs or T cells enriched from blood (not recorded which). The receptors derive from a woman aged 40 to 49 with acute COVID-19.

The rearrangement joins TRBV30 to TRBJ1-1; 7 bases are shared with TRBD1. The junction had 2 bases not matched to a gene; V was cut back by 2 bases and J by 5 bases. CDR1 is GTSNPN and CDR2 is SVGIG in the germline V gene (reference sequence). CDR3 size: 12 residues. This CDR3 reads CAWSPTGTEAFF. CDR3 coding DNA: TGTGCCTGGAGTCCGACAGGGACTGAAGCTTTCTTT.

This clone occurred once. The V call is TRBV2, the J call TRBJ1-6, with a weak D call TRBD1 (6 bases). The germline CDR1 and CDR2 sequences are SNHLY and FYNNEI. CDR3 length: 15 residues. Trimming cost V 2 bases and J 7 bases, with 12 bases left between them. This CDR3 reads CASSEQGQGNSPLHF. DNA of the CDR3: TGTGCCAGCAGTGAACAGGGGCAGGGGAATTCACCCCTCCACTTT.

The V and J genes are TRBV5-8 and TRBJ2-5, with a weak D call TRBD1 (5 bases). Germline V CDR1 and CDR2: SGHTS, YDEGEE. V dropped 0 bases and J dropped 1 base, with 10 bases sitting between them. This CDR3 region has 15 residues. The CDR3 is CASSLGGRGQETQYF. For the CDR3, the DNA is TGTGCCAGCAGCTTGGGGGGCCGCGGCCAAGAGACCCAGTACTTC.

The J gene is TRBJ1-1, the V gene TRBV16; perhaps TRBD1 as D (6 bases). Germline assignment: CDR1 KGHSY and CDR2 FQNENV. V lost 0 bases and J lost 10, with 15 bases in between. The CDR3 runs to 14 residues. In DNA, the CDR3 is TGTGCCAGCAGCCAATCAGGCTCAGGGGTAGTAGCTTTCTTT. This gives the protein CASSQSGSGVVAFF. The variable domain in full, completed from reference TRBV16 and TRBJ1-1, reads GEEVAQTPKHLVRGEGQKAKLYCAPIKGHSYVFWYQQVLKNEFKFLISFQNENVFDETGMPKERFSAKCLPNSPCSLEIQATKLEDSAVYFCASSQSGSGVVAFFGQGTRLTVV.

The CDR3 nucleotides are TGTGCCAGCAGTCCAGGGGGACAGGCTGTGAGGCATTTT. Translation gives CASSPGGQAVRHF. The chain carries TRBV12-3 or TRBV12-4 and TRBJ1-5; 8 nucleotides match TRBD1. CDR3 length: 13 amino acids. Germline trimming cut 5 bases from V and 15 bases from J; bases unmatched to any gene: 12.

The chain uses TRBV30 and TRBJ2-5, with TRBD1 as a possible D gene (6 bases). The germline CDR1 and CDR2 sequences are GTSNPN and SVGIG (reference sequence). The CDR3 length is 12 residues. The V and J ends lost 3 bases and 5 bases respectively, with 10 bases between them. CDR3 DNA: TGTGCCTGGAGCAGGGGACGGGAGACCCAGTACTTC. Its translation: CAWSRGRETQYF.

The genes are TRBV19 and TRBJ1-5, with 10 positions matching TRBD1. The CDR3 length is 15 residues. Looked up from germline, CDR1 is LNHDA and CDR2 is SQIVND (reference sequence). J lost 1 base, V lost 5 bases, and 2 bases had no gene match. The CDR3 reads CASSWGQGSNQPQHF. The CDR3 coding sequence is TGTGCCAGTAGTTGGGGACAGGGGAGCAATCAGCCCCAGCATTTT.

This chain links TRBV28 with TRBJ1-1, with D uncertain. CDR1 is MDHEN and CDR2 is SYDVKM in the germline V gene. The CDR3 extends over 14 amino acids. V was cut by 1 base and J by 1 base, with 7 bases left in between. The CDR3: CASSLSTTNTEAFF. The CDR3 region has the DNA TGTGCCAGCAGTTTATCAACTACGAACACTGAAGCTTTCTTT.

This sequence joins TRBV24-1 and TRBJ2-2, with 7 bases that match TRBD1. The germline V gene has CDR1 KGHDR and CDR2 SFDVKD. The CDR3 contains 18 residues. V dropped 4 bases and J dropped 1; count of bases not matched to a gene: 11. The CDR3 region has the DNA TGTGCCACCAGTGAACCGACAGGGACGGGGCTGAACACCGGGGAGCTGTTTTTT. This translates into CATSEPTGTGLNTGELFF.

The chain carries TRBV30 and TRBJ2-3; 11 bases are a match to TRBD2. V lost 1 base and J lost 3; bases outside the gene matches: 3. The length of the CDR3 is 15 residues. Germline V gene lookup returns CDR1 GTSNPN and CDR2 SVGIG (reference sequence). DNA of the CDR3: TGTGCCTGGAGTGCCACTAGCGGGAGAACAGATACGCAGTATTTT. Protein product: CAWSATSGRTDTQYF.

The CDR3 protein is CASSLSGSGYEQYF. In DNA, the CDR3 is TGTGCCAGCAGCCTGAGCGGGAGTGGGTACGAGCAGTACTTC. This chain connects TRBV27 to TRBJ2-7; TRBD2 matches 8 bases. From germline, CDR1 is MNHEY and CDR2 SMNVEV (reference sequence). The J segment lost 4 bases and the V segment lost 6 bases, leaving 8 bases of the junction unmatched. This CDR3 comprises 14 residues.

The J gene is TRBJ1-1, the V gene TRBV6-5; 8 nucleotides align to TRBD1. The CDR3 spans 15 residues. The V and J ends lost 5 bases and 1 base, in that order; junction bases with no gene match: 6. CDR1 MNHEY and CDR2 SVGAGI come from the germline V gene. For the CDR3, the DNA is TGTGCCAGCAGTAGCTCCGGACAGGGGAACACTGAAGCTTTCTTT. Protein product: CASSSSGQGNTEAFF.

This chain connects TRBV2 to TRBJ2-3, with 8 positions matching TRBD2. The length of the CDR3 is 16 residues. Per germline, CDR1 SNHLY and CDR2 FYNNEI. V shed 5 bases, J shed 3 bases, and the junction held 10 bases outside the gene matches. In DNA form, the CDR3 reads TGTGCCAGCAGTCGGGAGCGGGAGATGCTAACAGATACGCAGTATTTT. It is translated as CASSREREMLTDTQYF.

The CDR3 nucleotides are TGTGCCAGCAGCCCCTGGAGTAGCAGCAGCACAGATACGCAGTATTTT. Translating it yields CASSPWSSSSTDTQYF. V is TRBV14 and J is TRBJ2-3, with D unresolved. The CDR3 runs 16 residues. Germline lookup yields CDR1 SGHDN and CDR2 FVKESK. Trimming left V 4 bases short and J 0 bases short, with 14 bases between.

This clone was recorded once. The J gene is TRBJ1-5, the V gene TRBV5-4; D ambiguous. The germline gives CDR1 SGHNT, CDR2 YYREEE (reference sequence). The CDR3 has 14 residues. Trimming cost V 1 base and J 2 bases, with 7 bases left between them. The CDR3, as DNA: TGTGCCAGCAGCTTGTATGGGCGCAATCAGCCCCAGCATTTT. Encoded protein: CASSLYGRNQPQHF.

J is TRBJ2-7 and V is TRBV10-3; TRBD1 agrees at 10 bases. J lost 5 bases, V lost 3 bases, and 7 bases had no gene match. Germline V gives CDR1 ENHRY, CDR2 SYGVKD. This CDR3 comprises 15 residues. The DNA of the CDR3 is TGTGCCATCAGTGACCTCGCCGGGACAGGGGACGAGCAGTACTTC. This codes for CAISDLAGTGDEQYF.

This clone was seen a single time. This chain links TRBV10-1 with TRBJ2-5; TRBD2 matches at 12 bases. This CDR3 has 17 residues. Germline assignment: CDR1 WNHNN and CDR2 SYGVQD (reference sequence). V was pared by 6 bases and J by 4 bases, with 12 bases of the junction left unmatched. The CDR3 sequence: CASSPGLAGRSGETQYF. DNA for the CDR3: TGCGCCAGCAGCCCCGGACTAGCGGGAAGATCGGGAGAGACCCAGTACTTC.

This chain joins TRBV18 and TRBJ2-5; D perhaps matches TRBD1 (6 bases). The ends were cut back, 3 bases at V and 5 bases at J, with 10 bases in the middle. This CDR3 region has 13 residues. Germline V lookup: CDR1 KGHSH, CDR2 LQKENI. The CDR3 protein is CASSPGAGETQYF. The CDR3 nucleotides are TGTGCCAGCTCACCGGGGGCCGGGGAGACCCAGTACTTC.

This chain uses TRBV2 with TRBJ2-7, with D possibly TRBD2 on 6 matching bases. The CDR3 is 15 amino acids. The germline CDR1 and CDR2 sequences are SNHLY and FYNNEI. V lost 7 bases, J lost 2 bases, and 18 bases lay in between. The DNA for the CDR3 is TGTGCCAGCATCTATGGGGGAGGTACCCCCTACGAGCAGTACTTC. It is translated as CASIYGGGTPYEQYF.

This clone was picked up one time. The chain recombines TRBV15 with TRBJ1-1, with no clear D. CDR3 length: 15 residues. V lost 4 bases, J lost 0 bases, and 12 bases lay in between. CDR1 is LNHNV and CDR2 is YYDKDF in the germline V gene (reference sequence). CDR3 DNA: TGTGCCACCAGCACCAGGACGAGGGTGAACACTGAAGCTTTCTTT. It codes for CATSTRTRVNTEAFF.

Only a few counts were recorded for this clone. The chain is built from TRBV25-1 and TRBJ1-6; D ambiguous. Looked up from germline, CDR1 is MGHDK and CDR2 is SYGVNS. This CDR3 contains 14 residues. V was pared by 5 bases and J by 6 bases, with 11 bases between. CDR3 in amino acids: CASSLSRRNSPLHF. In DNA, the CDR3 is TGTGCCAGCAGTCTCTCCAGGCGTAATTCACCCCTCCACTTT.

In its sample, this clone was seen once. This chain connects TRBV29-1 to TRBJ1-1; the match to TRBD1 covers 8 bases. Per germline, CDR1 SQVTM and CDR2 ANQGSEA. CDR3 length equals 14 residues. The junction had 11 bases not matched to a gene; V was cut back by 6 bases and J by 5 bases. For the CDR3, the DNA is TGCAGCGTAGACAGGGGTGGCTCGGGGACTGAAGCTTTCTTT. It yields the protein CSVDRGGSGTEAFF.

This chain connects TRBV7-8 to TRBJ2-1; a weak D match, TRBD2 (7 bases). V lost 5 bases to trimming and J lost 4 bases, with 24 bases between them. CDR1 is SGHVS, CDR2 FQNEAQ, per germline. CDR3 length: 18 amino acids. For the CDR3, the DNA is TGTGCCAGCAGCCGATACCTGATAGGGGGAGGGCCGTACAATGAGCAGTTCTTC. This translates into CASSRYLIGGGPYNEQFF.